This T cell receptor (beta chain) was profiled in a study of T cells in localized non-small cell lung cancer. This clone was recorded a few times. Its specificity is not known. Germline and junction disagree at one end, which may indicate a read error. Adjacent lung, free of atypia, was sampled at least 2 cm from the tumor margin. Per the germline V gene, CDR1 is LNHNV and CDR2 is YYDKDF (reference sequence). This CDR3 region has 15 residues. Whole-study results and caveats: Sequencing involved a lone tumor region, leaving heterogeneity possible. Clonality of T cells reached its maximum in uninvolved adjacent lung, surpassing tumor.

Profiled with immunoSEQ multiplex PCR; TCRdb holds only in-frame clones, not every one. The data contain roughly 760 clones, about a third of them seen just once; the ten biggest clones take up about a fifth. J is TRBJ1-3 and V is TRBV15; D is uncertain. This specimen was normal lung tissue next to the tumor, taken before any cancer treatment. The TCR sequence derives from a man aged 35-75 years with stage II lung adenocarcinoma. The CDR3 sequence: CAISRDDSSGNTIYF. CDR3 nucleotides: TGTGCCATCAGCAGAGACGATAGCTCTGGAAACACCATATATTTT.